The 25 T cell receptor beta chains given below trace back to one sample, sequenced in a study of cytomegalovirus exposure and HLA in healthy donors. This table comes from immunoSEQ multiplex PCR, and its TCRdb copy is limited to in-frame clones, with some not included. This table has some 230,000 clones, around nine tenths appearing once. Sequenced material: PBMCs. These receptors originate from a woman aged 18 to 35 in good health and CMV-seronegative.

The CDR3: CAWTTGGYGYTF. In DNA, the CDR3 is TGTGCCTGGACAACGGGGGGCTATGGCTACACCTTC. The chain employs TRBV30 and TRBJ1-2; TRBD1 is a possible D gene (5 bases). Germline V CDR1 and CDR2: GTSNPN, SVGIG (reference sequence). The CDR3 totals 12 residues. Trimming took 4 bases from V and 4 from J, leaving 10 bases between them.

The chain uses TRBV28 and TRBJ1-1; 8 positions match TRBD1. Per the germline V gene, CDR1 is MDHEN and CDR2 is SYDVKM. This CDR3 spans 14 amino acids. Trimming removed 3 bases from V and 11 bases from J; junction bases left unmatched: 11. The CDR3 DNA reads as TGTGCCAGCAGTTTTGAGCGCAGGGACAGGATGGCTTTCTTT. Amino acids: CASSFERRDRMAFF.

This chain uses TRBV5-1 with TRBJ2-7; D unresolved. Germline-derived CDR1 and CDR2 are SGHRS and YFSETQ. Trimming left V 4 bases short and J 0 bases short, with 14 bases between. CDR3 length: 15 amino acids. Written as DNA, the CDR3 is TGCGCCAGCAGCCCCCCCCCGTGTAGCTCCTACGAGCAGTACTTC. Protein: CASSPPPCSSYEQYF.

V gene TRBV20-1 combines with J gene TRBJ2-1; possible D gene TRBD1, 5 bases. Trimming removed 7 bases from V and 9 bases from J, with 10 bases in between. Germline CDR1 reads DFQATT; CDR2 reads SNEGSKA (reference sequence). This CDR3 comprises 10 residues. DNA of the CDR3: TGCAGTGTCATAAGGGGTGAGCAGTTCTTC. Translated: CSVIRGEQFF.

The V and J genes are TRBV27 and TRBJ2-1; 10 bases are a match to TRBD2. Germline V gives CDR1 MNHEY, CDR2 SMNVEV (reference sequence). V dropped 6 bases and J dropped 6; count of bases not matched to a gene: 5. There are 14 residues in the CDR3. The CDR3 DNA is TGTGCCAGCAGCTCCGGGACTAGCGTCAATGAGCAGTTCTTC. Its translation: CASSSGTSVNEQFF.

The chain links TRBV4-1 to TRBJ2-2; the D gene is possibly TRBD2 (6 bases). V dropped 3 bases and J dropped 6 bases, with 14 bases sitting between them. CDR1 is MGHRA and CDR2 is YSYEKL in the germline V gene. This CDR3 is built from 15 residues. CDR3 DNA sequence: TGCGCCAGCAGCCAGGAATCCGGGAGACCCGGGGAGCTGTTTTTT. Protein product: CASSQESGRPGELFF.

The CDR3 DNA is TGTGCCATCAGCGACAGTTATGGCTACACCTTC. Amino acid sequence: CAISDSYGYTF. The chain recombines TRBV10-3 with TRBJ1-2; tentatively, D is TRBD1 (5 bases). The V gene's germline CDR1 is ENHRY and CDR2 SYGVKD. The CDR3 is made up of 11 amino acids. V shed 6 bases and J shed 5 bases, with 7 bases lying between them.

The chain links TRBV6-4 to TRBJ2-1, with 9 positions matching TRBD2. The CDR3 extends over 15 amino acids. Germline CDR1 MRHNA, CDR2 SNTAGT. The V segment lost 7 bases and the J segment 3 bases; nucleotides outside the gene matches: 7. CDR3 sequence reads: CASNSASGNYNEQFF. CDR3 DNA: TGTGCCAGCAATAGTGCTAGCGGGAACTACAATGAGCAGTTCTTC.

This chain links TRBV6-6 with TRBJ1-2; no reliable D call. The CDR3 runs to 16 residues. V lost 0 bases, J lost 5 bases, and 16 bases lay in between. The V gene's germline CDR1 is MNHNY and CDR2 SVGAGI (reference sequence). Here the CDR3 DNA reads TGTGCCAGCAGTTACTCGAACAGCTTAATCCCTTATGGCTACACCTTC. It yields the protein CASSYSNSLIPYGYTF.

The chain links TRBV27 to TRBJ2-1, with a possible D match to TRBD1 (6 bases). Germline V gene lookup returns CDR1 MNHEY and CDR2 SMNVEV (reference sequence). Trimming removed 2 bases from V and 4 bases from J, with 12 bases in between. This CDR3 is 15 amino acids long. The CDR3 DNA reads TGTGCCAGCAGTTTAGGGCTGGGGGCTTACAATGAGCAGTTCTTC. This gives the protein CASSLGLGAYNEQFF.

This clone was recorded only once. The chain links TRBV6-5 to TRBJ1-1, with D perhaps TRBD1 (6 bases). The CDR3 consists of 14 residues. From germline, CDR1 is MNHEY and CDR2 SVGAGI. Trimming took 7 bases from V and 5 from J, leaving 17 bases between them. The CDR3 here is CASTRDTRETEAFF. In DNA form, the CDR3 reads TGTGCCAGCACTAGGGACACTCGAGAAACTGAAGCTTTCTTT.

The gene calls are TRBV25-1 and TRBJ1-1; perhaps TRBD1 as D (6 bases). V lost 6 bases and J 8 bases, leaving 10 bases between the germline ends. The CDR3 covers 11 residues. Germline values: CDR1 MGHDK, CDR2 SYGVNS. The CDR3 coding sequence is TGTGCCAGCAGGATTAGGGGGGAAGCTTTCTTT. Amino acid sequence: CASRIRGEAFF.

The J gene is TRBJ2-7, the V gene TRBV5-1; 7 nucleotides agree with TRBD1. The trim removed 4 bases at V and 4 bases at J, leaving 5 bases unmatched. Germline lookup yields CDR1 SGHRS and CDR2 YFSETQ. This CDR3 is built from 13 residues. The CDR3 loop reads CASSVGQSYEQYF. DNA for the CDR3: TGCGCCAGCAGCGTGGGACAGAGTTACGAGCAGTACTTC.

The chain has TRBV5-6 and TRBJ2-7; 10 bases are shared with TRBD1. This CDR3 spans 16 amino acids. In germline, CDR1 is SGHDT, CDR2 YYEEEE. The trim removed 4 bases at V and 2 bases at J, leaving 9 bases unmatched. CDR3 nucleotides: TGTGCCAGCAGCCTATTGGGACAGGGGCCTCCCTACGAGCAGTACTTC. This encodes CASSLLGQGPPYEQYF.

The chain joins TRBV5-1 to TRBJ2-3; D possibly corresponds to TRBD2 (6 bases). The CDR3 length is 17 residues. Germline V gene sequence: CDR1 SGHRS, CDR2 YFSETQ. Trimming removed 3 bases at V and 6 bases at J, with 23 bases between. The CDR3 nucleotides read TGCGCCAGCAGCTCCGCCTTAGCGGACCCCTCAGTGGATACGCAGTATTTT. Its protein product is CASSSALADPSVDTQYF. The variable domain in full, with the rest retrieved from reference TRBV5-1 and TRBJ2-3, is KAGVTQTPRYLIKTRGQQVTLSCSPISGHRSVSWYQQTPGQGLQFLFEYFSETQRNKGNFPGRFSGRQFSNSRSEMNVSTLELGDSALYLCASSSALADPSVDTQYFGPGTRLTVL.

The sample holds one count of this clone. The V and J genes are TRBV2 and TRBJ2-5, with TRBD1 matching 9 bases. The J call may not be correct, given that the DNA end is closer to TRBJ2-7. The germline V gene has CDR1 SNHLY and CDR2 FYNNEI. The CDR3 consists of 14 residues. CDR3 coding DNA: TGTGCCACGTCATGGGACAGGGCAACCTACGAGCAGTACTTC. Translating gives CATSWDRATYEQYF.

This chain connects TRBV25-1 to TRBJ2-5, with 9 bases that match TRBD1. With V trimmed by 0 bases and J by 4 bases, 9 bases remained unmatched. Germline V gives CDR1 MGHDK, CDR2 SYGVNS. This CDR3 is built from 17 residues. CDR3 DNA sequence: TGTGCCAGCAGTGAATATCTCCCGGGACAGGGAGGAGAGACCCAGTACTTC. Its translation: CASSEYLPGQGGETQYF.

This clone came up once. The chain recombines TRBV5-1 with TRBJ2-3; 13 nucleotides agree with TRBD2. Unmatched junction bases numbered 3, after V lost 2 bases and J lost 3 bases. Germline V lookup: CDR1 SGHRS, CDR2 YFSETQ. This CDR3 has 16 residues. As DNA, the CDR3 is TGCGCCAGCAGCTTCCAGACTAGCGGGAGGACAGATACGCAGTATTTT. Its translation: CASSFQTSGRTDTQYF.

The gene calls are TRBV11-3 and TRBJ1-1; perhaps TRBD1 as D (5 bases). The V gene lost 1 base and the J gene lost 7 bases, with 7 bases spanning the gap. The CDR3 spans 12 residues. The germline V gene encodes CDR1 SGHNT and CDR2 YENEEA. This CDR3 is CASSLGQGEAFF. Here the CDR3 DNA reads TGTGCCAGCAGCTTAGGTCAGGGTGAAGCTTTCTTT.

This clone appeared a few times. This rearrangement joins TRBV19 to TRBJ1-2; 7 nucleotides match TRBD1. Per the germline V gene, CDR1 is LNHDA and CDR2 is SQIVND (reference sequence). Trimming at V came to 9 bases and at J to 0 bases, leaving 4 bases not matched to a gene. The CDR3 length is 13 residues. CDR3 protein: CASRDRTNYGYTF. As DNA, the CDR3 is TGTGCCAGCCGGGACAGAACTAACTATGGCTACACCTTC.

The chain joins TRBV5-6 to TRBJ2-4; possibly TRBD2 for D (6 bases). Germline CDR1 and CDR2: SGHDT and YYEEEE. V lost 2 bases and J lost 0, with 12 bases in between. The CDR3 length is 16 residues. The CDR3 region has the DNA TGTGCCAGCAGCTTCTCCGGGACTCTAGCCAAAAACATTCAGTACTTC. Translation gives CASSFSGTLAKNIQYF.

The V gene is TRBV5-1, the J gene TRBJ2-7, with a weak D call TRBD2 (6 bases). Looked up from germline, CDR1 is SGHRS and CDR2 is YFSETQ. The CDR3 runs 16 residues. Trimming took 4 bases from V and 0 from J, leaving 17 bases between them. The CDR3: CASSAEPGLLSYEQYF. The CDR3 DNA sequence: TGCGCCAGCAGCGCTGAGCCGGGACTCCTCTCCTACGAGCAGTACTTC.

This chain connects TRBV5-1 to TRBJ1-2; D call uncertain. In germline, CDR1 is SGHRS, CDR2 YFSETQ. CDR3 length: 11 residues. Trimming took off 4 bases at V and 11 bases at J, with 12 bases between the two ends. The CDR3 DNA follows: TGCGCCAGCAGCGCCGGGTCTTCATACACCTTC. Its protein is CASSAGSSYTF.

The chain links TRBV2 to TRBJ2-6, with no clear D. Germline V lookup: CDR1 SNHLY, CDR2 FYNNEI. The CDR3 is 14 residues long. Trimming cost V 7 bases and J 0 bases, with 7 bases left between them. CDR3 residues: CASNPYSGANVLTF. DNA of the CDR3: TGTGCCAGCAACCCCTACTCTGGGGCCAACGTCCTGACTTTC.

In DNA form, the CDR3 reads TGTGCCTGGAGTTACGCCCCAGCGGGACAGAACACCGGGGAGCTGTTTTTT. Translation: CAWSYAPAGQNTGELFF. The chain combines TRBV30 with TRBJ2-2; the D gene is possibly TRBD2 (7 bases). This CDR3 contains 17 residues. The germline gives CDR1 GTSNPN, CDR2 SVGIG (reference sequence). Trimming took off 2 bases at V and 1 base at J, with 17 bases between the two ends.